A selection of T cell receptor beta chains follows, all from one sample in a study of read filtering for tumor transcriptome and immune sequencing. TCRdb recomputed calls from the reads with MiXCR, one row per CDR3 protein. Among 50,000 or so distinct CDR3 sequences listed, roughly an eighth were seen once. The specimen was a population of CD138-negative cells sorted from bone marrow. Receptors originate from a donor aged 40 or over with multiple myeloma. Both conserved end residues are part of each CDR3. A D gene is named only where the DNA matches it firmly. Clone size is given for some rows only: seen once, a few or many times, or a class if the clone is expanded.

size: -
D: TRBD1
V: TRBV11-3
J: TRBJ2-2
DNA: TGTGCCAGCAGCCCTGGGACAGGGGTGACCGGGGAGCTGTTTTTT
CDR3: CASSPGTGVTGELFF

size: many
D: -
V: TRBV5-6
J: TRBJ2-5
DNA: TGTGCCAGCAGCCGTCCTTTTGCGGGAGAGACCCAGTACTTC
CDR3: CASSRPFAGETQYF

size: many
D: TRBD1
V: TRBV6-5
J: TRBJ1-5
DNA: TGTGCCAGCAGTCAGAAGGGACAGCGTCAGCCCCAGCATTTT
CDR3: CASSQKGQRQPQHF

size: many
D: -
V: TRBV6-5
J: TRBJ2-1
DNA: TGTGCCAGCATTCCTCGGGGAAGCTCCTACAATGAGCAGTTCTTC
CDR3: CASIPRGSSYNEQFF

size: many
D: -
V: TRBV7-8
J: TRBJ2-3
DNA: TGTGCCAGCAGCTTAGAGGGGATAGATACGCAGTATTTT
CDR3: CASSLEGIDTQYF

size: few
D: -
V: TRBV3-1
J: TRBJ1-1
DNA: TGTGCCAGCAGCCAATGGGATCTCAAGAACACTGAAGCTTTCTTT
CDR3: CASSQWDLKNTEAFF

size: many
D: TRBD1
V: TRBV5-1
J: TRBJ2-1
DNA: TGCGCCAGCAGCGCCATCCAGGGGGCGGGCGACAATGAGCAGTTCTTC
CDR3: CASSAIQGAGDNEQFF

size: many
D: TRBD1
V: TRBV7-9
J: TRBJ1-1
DNA: TGTGCCAGCAGAGACACAGGGGAATACACTGAAGCTTTCTTT
CDR3: CASRDTGEYTEAFF

size: many
D: TRBD2
V: TRBV20-1
J: TRBJ2-7
DNA: TGCAGTGCTTCCCCCCCCAGCGGGGGGGCCGACGAGCAGTACTTC
CDR3: CSASPPSGGADEQYF

size: many
D: TRBD1
V: TRBV20-1
J: TRBJ1-5
DNA: TGCAGTGCCGGGGGGGGACAGGGTAGCAATCAGCCCCAGCATTTT
CDR3: CSAGGGQGSNQPQHF

size: many
D: -
V: TRBV20-1
J: TRBJ1-3
DNA: TGCAGTGCTACCAGGGATTATGGAAACACCATATATTTT
CDR3: CSATRDYGNTIYF

size: many
D: TRBD1
V: TRBV18
J: TRBJ1-6
DNA: TGTGCCAGCTCTCAGACAGGGGGCGGTAATTCACCCCTCCACTTT
CDR3: CASSQTGGGNSPLHF

size: many
D: -
V: TRBV5-5
J: TRBJ2-5
DNA: TGTGCCAGCAGCTTAACAGGAGGTGAAGAGACCCAGTACTTC
CDR3: CASSLTGGEETQYF

size: many
D: -
V: TRBV19
J: TRBJ1-5
DNA: TGTGCCAGTAGTGTCCGGGGGGGGGCGAATCAGCCCCAGCATTTT
CDR3: CASSVRGGANQPQHF

size: many
D: -
V: TRBV6-5
J: TRBJ2-5
DNA: TGTGCCAGCAGTTACTCGAACGGGGTAGGGGAGACCCAGTACTTC
CDR3: CASSYSNGVGETQYF

size: -
D: -
V: TRBV5-1
J: TRBJ2-5
DNA: TGCGCCAGCAGCACCTACTCCCAAGAGACCCAGTACTTC
CDR3: CASSTYSQETQYF

size: many
D: -
V: TRBV20-1
J: TRBJ2-7
DNA: TGCAGTGCTAGAGAGGTAGGGACGAAGGAGCAGTACTTC
CDR3: CSAREVGTKEQYF